Listed here are 25 T cell receptor beta chains from one sample, sequenced in a study of blood T cell repertoires in COVID-19. TCRdb's copy holds only in-frame clones and misses some; the assay was immunoSEQ multiplex PCR. The top ten clones hold 15% to 20% of a sample with some 80,000 clones, around 89% of them seen once. The sequenced sample consisted of peripheral blood. Receptor source: a human donor in a cohort sampled during active COVID-19.

Notes on this clone: Other DNA sequences within the sample encode an identical CDR3. The chain joins TRBV28 to TRBJ2-7, with D tentatively TRBD2 (7 bases). The V gene lost 6 bases and the J gene lost 4 bases, with 10 bases spanning the gap. This CDR3 has 12 residues. From germline, CDR1 is MDHEN and CDR2 SYDVKM. In DNA, the CDR3 is TGTGCCAGCAGACAGGGAGGGTACGAGCAGTACTTC. Translated, it gives CASRQGGYEQYF.

The chain links TRBV6-5 to TRBJ1-2; 8 bases fit TRBD1. Germline V CDR1 and CDR2: MNHEY, SVGAGI. Trimming removed 6 bases from V and 0 bases from J; junction bases left unmatched: 6. The CDR3 is 15 amino acids. The CDR3 loop is CASRLGQGANYGYTF. The CDR3 DNA is TGTGCCAGCAGACTTGGACAGGGCGCTAACTATGGCTACACCTTC.

The V call is TRBV3-1 (or the pseudogene TRBV3-2), the J call TRBJ1-1; the D gene is possibly TRBD1 (5 bases). V was cut by 4 bases and J by 3 bases, with 21 bases left in between. CDR3 size: 17 residues. In germline, CDR1 is LGHDT, CDR2 YNNKEL (reference sequence). CDR3 in amino acids: CASSPAGQGTIYTEAFF. The CDR3 region has the DNA TGTGCCAGCAGCCCAGCAGGGCAGGGTACGATTTACACTGAAGCTTTCTTT.

The chain uses TRBV18 and TRBJ2-3; the match to TRBD1 covers 8 bases. CDR1 is KGHSH, CDR2 LQKENI, per germline. This CDR3 has 15 amino acids. The trim removed 2 bases at V and 6 bases at J, leaving 7 bases unmatched. The CDR3 here is CASSPKDRAGDTQYF. For the CDR3, the DNA is TGTGCCAGCTCACCAAAGGACAGGGCGGGGGATACGCAGTATTTT.

V usage is TRBV7-2 and J usage is TRBJ1-3; D is ambiguous. Trimming cost V 2 bases and J 4 bases, with 21 bases left between them. Germline values: CDR1 SGHTA, CDR2 FQGNSA. The CDR3 length is 18 residues. The chain's CDR3 is CASSLLREEGRMGNTIYF. In DNA, the CDR3 is TGTGCCAGCAGCTTATTACGGGAGGAGGGCAGAATGGGAAACACCATATATTTT.

V is TRBV2 and J is TRBJ1-1, with 7 bases matching TRBD1. The CDR3 runs to 12 residues. The ends lost 8 bases at V and 5 bases at J; junction bases unmatched: 5. In germline, CDR1 is SNHLY, CDR2 FYNNEI. The CDR3 here is CASGTGATEAFF. In DNA, the CDR3 is TGTGCCAGCGGAACAGGGGCTACTGAAGCTTTCTTT.

The V gene is TRBV28, the J gene TRBJ1-6; D gene unclear. Germline V lookup: CDR1 MDHEN, CDR2 SYDVKM. V was cut by 4 bases and J by 7 bases, with 14 bases left in between. This CDR3 contains 15 residues. The CDR3 bases are TGTGCCAGCAGTTCTTTGGGCCGCACCAATTCACCCCTCCACTTT. Translated: CASSSLGRTNSPLHF. Full variable domain (outside the CDR3, taken from reference TRBV28 and TRBJ1-6): DVKVTQSSRYLVKRTGEKVFLECVQDMDHENMFWYRQDPGLGLRLIYFSYDVKMKEKGDIPEGYSVSREKKERFSLILESASTNQTSMYLCASSSLGRTNSPLHFGNGTRLTVT.

The CDR3 spells CASSQRGGDSPLHF. The CDR3 DNA reads as TGTGCCAGCAGCCAGAGGGGAGGAGATTCACCCCTCCACTTT. The V call is TRBV2, the J call TRBJ1-6, with TRBD1 as a possible D gene (5 bases). The germline gives CDR1 SNHLY, CDR2 FYNNEI. Trimming took 6 bases from V and 8 from J, leaving 14 bases between them. The CDR3 runs to 14 residues.

J is TRBJ2-7 and V is TRBV18; 7 nucleotides agree with TRBD1. The CDR3 contains 16 residues. With 3 bases clipped from V and 4 bases from J, the junction kept 12 bases outside the gene matches. CDR1 KGHSH and CDR2 LQKENI come from the germline V gene. DNA of the CDR3: TGTGCCAGCTCACCGACAGGGTCCCGGATCGTATACGAGCAGTACTTC. It codes for CASSPTGSRIVYEQYF.

This rearrangement joins TRBV12-5 to TRBJ1-3, with TRBD1 matching 8 bases. The CDR3 has 14 amino acids. V dropped 2 bases and J dropped 4; count of bases not matched to a gene: 1. CDR1 LGHNT and CDR2 FRNRAP come from the germline V gene. This CDR3 is CASGLQGAGNTIYF. The CDR3, as DNA: TGTGCTAGTGGTTTGCAGGGGGCGGGAAACACCATATATTTT.

The chain couples TRBV24-1 to TRBJ2-1; perhaps TRBD1 as D (5 bases). The V end lost 4 bases, the J end lost 0 bases, and 12 bases lay between the germline ends. This CDR3 region has 16 residues. Germline V lookup: CDR1 KGHDR, CDR2 SFDVKD. Here the CDR3 reads CATSERQTSSYNEQFF. In nucleotides, the CDR3 is TGTGCCACCAGTGAACGACAGACGAGCTCCTACAATGAGCAGTTCTTC.

The chain has TRBV5-1 and TRBJ2-1; a possible D gene is TRBD1 (6 bases). Germline CDR1 reads SGHRS; CDR2 reads YFSETQ. The V end was cut by 0 bases, the J end by 9 bases, with 13 bases between. The CDR3 consists of 14 residues. The CDR3 reads CASSLAVGAREQFF. As DNA, the CDR3 is TGCGCCAGCAGCTTGGCGGTGGGGGCGCGTGAGCAGTTCTTC. The full variable domain, in which reference TRBV5-1 and TRBJ2-1 provide the parts outside the CDR3, is KAGVTQTPRYLIKTRGQQVTLSCSPISGHRSVSWYQQTPGQGLQFLFEYFSETQRNKGNFPGRFSGRQFSNSRSEMNVSTLELGDSALYLCASSLAVGAREQFFGPGTRLTVL.

The table lists this clone with a few counts. The genes are TRBV2 and TRBJ1-3; D gene uncertain. Trimming stripped 8 bases from V and 0 bases from J, with 8 bases between. The CDR3 extends over 13 amino acids. Germline CDR1 SNHLY, CDR2 FYNNEI. CDR3 DNA: TGTGCCAGCCTCCTAACCTCTGGAAACACCATATATTTT. It specifies CASLLTSGNTIYF.

The rearrangement joins TRBV25-1 to TRBJ2-2; D not certain. The CDR3 contains 15 residues. Trimming left V 5 bases short and J 0 bases short, with 10 bases between. Germline CDR1 reads MGHDK; CDR2 reads SYGVNS. The CDR3 protein is CASSPTLANTGELFF. DNA for the CDR3: TGTGCCAGCAGTCCGACTCTCGCGAACACCGGGGAGCTGTTTTTT.

The chain recombines TRBV2 with TRBJ2-7, with TRBD2 identical over 7 bases. V was pared by 2 bases and J by 3 bases, with 10 bases of the junction left unmatched. This CDR3 contains 16 residues. Germline values: CDR1 SNHLY, CDR2 FYNNEI. The DNA for the CDR3 is TGTGCCAGCAGTGAACAAGGCGGGAGAAGAGGCTACGAGCAGTACTTC. Translation gives CASSEQGGRRGYEQYF.

The chain has TRBV9 and TRBJ2-7; 9 positions agree with TRBD2. The ends lost 0 bases at V and 6 bases at J; junction bases unmatched: 7. Germline CDR1 and CDR2: SGDLS and YYNGEE. This CDR3 is 15 amino acids long. Here the CDR3 reads CASSVGNSGRSEQYF. CDR3 DNA: TGTGCCAGCAGCGTAGGAAATAGCGGGAGAAGCGAGCAGTACTTC.

The V call is TRBV6-5, the J call TRBJ1-1, with D possibly matching TRBD1 (5 bases). Trimming pared 6 bases from V and 1 base from J, leaving 12 bases between. CDR3 size: 14 residues. Per the germline V gene, CDR1 is MNHEY and CDR2 is SVGAGI. CDR3 nucleotide sequence: TGTGCCAGCAGGCTGGCAGGGAAGAACACTGAAGCTTTCTTT. It encodes CASRLAGKNTEAFF.

Written as DNA, the CDR3 is TGTGCCAGCATCCTATCGGGGGTCTCCCTCCCAGATACGCAGTATTTT. Protein sequence: CASILSGVSLPDTQYF. This chain uses TRBV28 with TRBJ2-3, with D possibly matching TRBD2 (6 bases). The CDR3 extends over 16 amino acids. Trimming removed 7 bases from V and 4 bases from J, with 21 bases in between. CDR1 and CDR2 (germline): MDHEN, SYDVKM.

This chain connects TRBV30 to TRBJ1-1; a possible D gene is TRBD1 (6 bases). The CDR3 is 16 amino acids. The germline V and J ends were trimmed by 3 bases and 5 bases, with 22 bases remaining between them. Germline-derived CDR1 and CDR2 are GTSNPN and SVGIG (reference sequence). CDR3 residues: CAWSGMNGGARTEAFF. CDR3 sequence (DNA): TGTGCCTGGAGCGGAATGAACGGGGGGGCCAGGACTGAAGCTTTCTTT.

This chain uses TRBV7-3 with TRBJ2-1; D gene ambiguous. V dropped 1 base and J dropped 0 bases, with 10 bases sitting between them. Germline lookup yields CDR1 SGHTA and CDR2 FQGTGA. The length of the CDR3 is 16 residues. The CDR3 nucleotides are TGTGCCAGCAGCTTAATCCTTGCTAGCTCCTACAATGAGCAGTTCTTC. It yields the protein CASSLILASSYNEQFF.

The chain carries TRBV7-7 and TRBJ2-5, with D possibly being TRBD1 (6 bases). Germline CDR1 and CDR2: SSHAT and FNYEAQ (reference sequence). This CDR3 comprises 14 residues. Trimming removed 1 base from V and 6 bases from J, with 12 bases in between. This chain's CDR3 is CASSLDRAGKTQYF. CDR3 in DNA: TGTGCCAGCAGCTTAGACAGGGCAGGGAAGACCCAGTACTTC.

This sequence joins TRBV19 and TRBJ2-2, with 9 bases aligning to TRBD1. V was clipped by 8 bases and J by 8 bases; unmatched bases: 9. This CDR3 region has 14 residues. Per the germline V gene, CDR1 is LNHDA and CDR2 is SQIVND (reference sequence). The CDR3 nucleotides read TGTGCCAGTTCGAGAAACAGGGGGCAGGGGGAGCTGTTTTTT. Its protein product is CASSRNRGQGELFF.

The V gene is TRBV6-6, the J gene TRBJ2-2, with TRBD2 as a possible D gene (7 bases). Germline loops: CDR1 MNHNY, CDR2 SVGAGI (reference sequence). This CDR3 spans 16 amino acids. V shed 0 bases and J shed 6 bases, with 14 bases lying between them. The CDR3: CASSYSGGPEPGELFF. The CDR3 DNA reads as TGTGCCAGCAGTTACTCCGGGGGGCCCGAGCCCGGGGAGCTGTTTTTT.

V usage is TRBV18 and J usage is TRBJ2-1, with 8 bases aligning to TRBD1. The CDR3 runs to 17 residues. The V gene's germline CDR1 is KGHSH and CDR2 LQKENI. V was pared by 0 bases and J by 3 bases, with 7 bases of the junction left unmatched. CDR3 coding DNA: TGTGCCAGCTCACCACCTTCCACAGGGGGGCTCTACAATGAGCAGTTCTTC. Its protein is CASSPPSTGGLYNEQFF.

The V gene is TRBV4-3, the J gene TRBJ1-2, with TRBD1 matching over 12 bases. The CDR3 consists of 18 residues. V shed 1 base, J shed 3 bases, and the junction held 9 bases outside the gene matches. CDR1 and CDR2 (germline): LGHNA, YSLEER. The CDR3 region is CASSQVGGTGGTHYGYTF. The CDR3 DNA reads as TGCGCCAGCAGCCAAGTAGGCGGGACAGGGGGCACCCACTATGGCTACACCTTC.